The sequence of this T cell receptor beta chain was determined in a study of CD8+ T cells in alopecia areata. Extracted RNA was reverse transcribed into cDNA, the sequencing template. TCRdb's table, derived via immunoSEQ multiplex PCR, lists solely in-frame clones and lacks some. The sample comprises around 200,000 clones, around 66% of which are singletons, and about 4% rests with the top ten. The treatment: oral pan-JAK inhibitor, 5-10 mg twice daily. The TCR comes from a human donor with alopecia areata. The sequenced sample was CD4+ T cells sorted from blood, obtained at week 4, from a patient treated with tofacitinib.

The CDR3 DNA follows: TGTGCCAGCAGTTGGGACCTTAACTCCTACAATGAGCAGTTCTTC. It yields the protein CASSWDLNSYNEQFF. The chain carries TRBV27 and TRBJ2-1; possibly TRBD1 or TRBD2 for D (5 bases each). The germline gives CDR1 MNHEY, CDR2 SMNVEV (reference sequence). The CDR3 sequence is 15 residues long. V was cut by 4 bases and J by 0 bases, with 10 bases left in between.